The rows below give T cell receptor beta chains drawn from one sample of a study of T cells after yellow fever vaccination. From the 5' RACE reads, TCRdb called clonotypes with MiXCR, one entry per CDR3 protein. Here the sample spans 250,000 to 300,000 distinct CDR3 sequences, approximately 10% being singletons. The specimen comprised CD4+ T cells sorted from PBMCs, sampled 5 days after the yellow fever booster vaccination. These receptors were obtained from a man aged 18 to 35 who received the YFV17D yellow fever vaccine. CDR3s include the opening cysteine and the closing phenylalanine or tryptophan. The order of the fields is J gene, V gene, clone size, D gene, CDR3 length, CDR3 protein, CDR3 DNA. D genes are given only for firm matches. The size of a clone is reported for some rows only, either as once, few or many, or as a class for expanded clones.

TRBJ2-1,TRBV6-2/TRBV6-3,-,-,14,CASSSGWRDLGQFF,TGTGCCAGCAGTTCCGGGTGGAGGGACCTAGGGCAGTTCTTC
TRBJ2-5,TRBV7-2,many,TRBD2,15,CASSRLAGPQETQYF,TGTGCCAGCAGCAGACTAGCGGGGCCACAAGAGACCCAGTACTTC
TRBJ2-3,TRBV7-2,few,-,13,CASSSPQTDTQYF,TGTGCCAGCAGCTCCCCCCAAACAGATACGCAGTATTTT
TRBJ1-3,TRBV12-3/TRBV12-4,-,-,15,CASSPGGFGGNTIYF,TGTGCCAGCAGTCCGGGGGGCTTCGGGGGAAACACCATATATTTT
TRBJ1-2,TRBV20-1,-,-,15,CSARDGGTSNYGYTF,TGCAGTGCTAGAGATGGGGGGACATCGAACTATGGCTACACCTTC
TRBJ1-4,TRBV5-1,many,TRBD1,14,CASSLGQGGEKLFF,TGCGCCAGCAGCTTGGGACAGGGCGGAGAAAAACTGTTTTTT
TRBJ1-1,TRBV6-6,few,-,13,CASGRPQATEAFF,TGTGCCAGCGGTCGACCCCAAGCCACTGAAGCTTTCTTT
TRBJ1-1,TRBV4-1,-,TRBD1,14,CASRATGTGTEAFF,TGCGCCAGCAGAGCGACAGGGACGGGCACTGAAGCTTTCTTT
TRBJ2-2,TRBV5-1,few,-,16,CASSRTGTANTGELFF,TGCGCCAGCAGCCGTACCGGGACCGCGAACACCGGGGAGCTGTTTTTT
TRBJ2-3,TRBV7-9,-,TRBD2,17,CASTDSPLAGGPDTQYF,TGTGCCAGCACCGACTCCCCCCTAGCGGGGGGACCAGATACGCAGTATTTT
TRBJ2-5,TRBV6-2/TRBV6-3,-,-,14,CASKDGANQETQYF,TGTGCCAGCAAGGATGGAGCCAATCAAGAGACCCAGTACTTC
TRBJ2-1,TRBV12-3/TRBV12-4,-,TRBD2,16,CASSMRVLAGNNEQFF,TGTGCCAGCAGTATGAGGGTACTAGCGGGGAACAATGAGCAGTTCTTC
TRBJ1-1,TRBV6-2/TRBV6-3,many,-,14,CASSYEGDSTEAFF,TGTGCCAGCAGTTACGAAGGGGACTCCACTGAAGCTTTCTTT
TRBJ2-2,TRBV5-4,-,TRBD1,17,CASSPGTDLKSTGELFF,TGTGCCAGCAGCCCCGGGACAGATCTTAAAAGTACCGGGGAGCTGTTTTTT
TRBJ2-3,TRBV9,-,TRBD2,20,CASSVRPASGGASRADTQYF,TGTGCCAGCAGCGTCCGCCCGGCTAGCGGGGGGGCATCGAGGGCAGATACGCAGTATTTT
TRBJ2-3,TRBV20-1,many,-,13,CSARVIDLPTQYF,TGCAGTGCTAGAGTGATCGATCTTCCTACGCAGTATTTT
TRBJ2-7,TRBV12-3/TRBV12-4,few,-,16,CASSLGPLQTPYEQYF,TGTGCCAGCAGTTTAGGGCCCCTGCAAACCCCCTACGAGCAGTACTTC
TRBJ1-4,TRBV11-2,few,-,15,CASSFSGGGAEKLFF,TGTGCCAGCAGCTTCAGCGGGGGGGGAGCTGAAAAACTGTTTTTT
TRBJ2-5,TRBV5-1,few,TRBD2,15,CASSLVTGGQETQYF,TGCGCCAGCAGCTTGGTGACGGGGGGCCAAGAGACCCAGTACTTC
TRBJ2-5,TRBV6-6,few,-,13,CASKPSGQETQYF,TGTGCCAGCAAGCCGAGCGGCCAAGAGACCCAGTACTTC